This T cell receptor (beta chain) was captured in a study of OX40 agonist ivuxolimab in advanced cancers. Across the whole study: The diagnoses of dose-escalation patients were hepatocellular carcinoma, melanoma, renal cell or head and neck cancer. From about 23 to 85 years was the age range, with a mean of about 54 years, and approximately 84% were male.

On this clone: Antigen: not known.

Broader study findings: Certain nonresponding patients likewise had low normalized T-cell clonal expansion.

Blood samples were obtained at baseline, cycle 4 day 1, and cycle 7 day 1. Using immunoSEQ multiplex PCR, the repertoire was profiled, and TCRdb retains in-frame clones only, with some absent. The sample lists about 58,000 clones, 80% to 90% occurring once. Sequenced here: CD4+ or CD8+ T cells sorted from blood, sampled in a trial of the OX40 agonist ivuxolimab. The receptor was derived from an adult with an advanced solid tumor such as melanoma, head and neck, liver or kidney cancer.

CDR3 region: CASSPGAGLNTEAFF. CDR3 coding DNA: TGTGCCAGCAGTCCTGGCGCCGGACTGAACACTGAAGCTTTCTTT. The chain links TRBV27 to TRBJ1-1; D unclear. The V gene lost 5 bases and the J gene lost 0 bases, with 13 bases spanning the gap. The CDR3 covers 15 residues. Germline values: CDR1 MNHEY, CDR2 SMNVEV (reference sequence).